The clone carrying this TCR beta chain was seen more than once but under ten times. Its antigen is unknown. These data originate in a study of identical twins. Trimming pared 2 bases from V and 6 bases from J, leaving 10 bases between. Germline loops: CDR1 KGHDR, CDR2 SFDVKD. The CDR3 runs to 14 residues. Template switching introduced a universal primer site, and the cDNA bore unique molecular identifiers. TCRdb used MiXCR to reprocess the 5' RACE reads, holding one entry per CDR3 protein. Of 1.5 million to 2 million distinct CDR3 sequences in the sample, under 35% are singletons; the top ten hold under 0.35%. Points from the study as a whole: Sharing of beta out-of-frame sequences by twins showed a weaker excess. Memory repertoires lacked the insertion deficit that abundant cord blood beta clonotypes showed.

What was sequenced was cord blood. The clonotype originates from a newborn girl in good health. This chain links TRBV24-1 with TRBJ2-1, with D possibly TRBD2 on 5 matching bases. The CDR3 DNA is TGTGCCACCAGTGATTCCGTCGGGGTCAATGAGCAGTTCTTC. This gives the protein CATSDSVGVNEQFF.